The source of this T cell receptor beta chain is a study of blood T cell repertoires in COVID-19. The wider study: Samples of COVID-19 (acute and convalescent) were obtained from the United States, Italy and Spain. The cDNA or gDNA used as material had been derived from T cells, B-cell-depleted T cells, or PBMCs.

Per the original methods: Reference gene primers were amplified, and this amplification served to estimate nucleated cell counts. Only in-frame clones appear in the TCRdb table, and some are missing; sequencing was by immunoSEQ multiplex PCR. Clone size and the V and J calls come from that table; the DNA yielded D and trimming. Here the sample spans 240,000 or so clones, 82% being singletons. Germline assignment: CDR1 SGHRS and CDR2 YFSETQ. The CDR3 is 19 amino acids. V was clipped by 0 bases and J by 10 bases; unmatched bases: 19. The gene calls are TRBV5-1 and TRBJ2-1; 10 bases fit TRBD2. The clonotype comes from a woman aged 60-75 years with active or convalescent COVID-19. Input material: peripheral blood. Written as DNA, the CDR3 is TGCGCCAGCAGCTTGGTAGCGGGGGGAACTTCTTCCCCCTTGGGGGAGCAGTTCTTC. This codes for CASSLVAGGTSSPLGEQFF.